The source of this T cell receptor beta chain is a study of shared clonotypes between healthy human individuals. Looking at the study overall: CD4 naive cells filled three plates per donor, CD4 memory three, CD8 naive two and CD8 memory one. General study results and limits: Shared across several donors were around 5% of the naive CD4 clonotypes. Lower generation probabilities were found for non-shared clonotypes than for those shared by all four donors.

This clone was recorded many times. Its target is unknown. Some clones are missing from TCRdb's copy, which holds only in-frame ones; the method was immunoSEQ multiplex PCR. Here the sample spans over a million clones, more than 75% being singletons. A split of CD4+ cells into CD45RA+ naive and CD45RA-negative memory subsets was performed. This sequence was found in a man between 18 and 29 years old in good health. Some clones in this sample may be carry-over from other donors' samples. Sequencing was carried out using memory CD4+ T cells from PBMCs. The subset denotes: CD45RA-negative fraction.

CDR3 protein: CASSSIGGSDTEAFF. The CDR3, as DNA: TGTGCCAGCAGTTCAATCGGGGGTTCCGACACTGAAGCTTTCTTT. V is TRBV28 and J is TRBJ1-1, with D perhaps TRBD1 (5 bases). This CDR3 comprises 15 residues. Trimming cost V 4 bases and J 3 bases, with 15 bases left between them. From germline, CDR1 is MDHEN and CDR2 SYDVKM.